This is a list of T cell receptor beta chains from one sample in a study of blood T cells in healthy people across ages. TCRdb fed the 5' RACE reads into MiXCR, producing one record per CDR3 protein. The repertoire holds about 840,000 distinct CDR3 sequences, with almost 30% as singletons. Another study also made use of these data, one on T cells of mothers and their children.

Sequenced: blood. These TCRs come from a woman aged 40 to 49 in good health. Each CDR3 is given with its conserved first and last residue. The D gene is left open where the match is weak. A row's size may be missing; if present it is once, few, many or a size class.

abundance: few; d_gene: .; v_gene: TRBV25-1; j_gene: TRBJ2-1; CDR3nt: TGTGCCAGCAGTGAATCAGGAGCTGAGCAGTTCTTC; CDR3aa: CASSESGAEQFF
abundance: many; d_gene: .; v_gene: TRBV24-1; j_gene: TRBJ2-7; CDR3nt: TGTGCCACCAGTGACTGGACCGGGACACACTACGAGCAGTACTTC; CDR3aa: CATSDWTGTHYEQYF
abundance: few; d_gene: .; v_gene: TRBV20-1; j_gene: TRBJ1-5; CDR3nt: TGCAGTGCTAGTGGGGGCAGTAGCAATCAGCCCCAGCATTTT; CDR3aa: CSASGGSSNQPQHF
abundance: .; d_gene: TRBD2; v_gene: TRBV20-1; j_gene: TRBJ2-7; CDR3nt: TGCAGTGCTAGGGGACTAGCGGGGGGGCCCTACGAGCAGTACTTC; CDR3aa: CSARGLAGGPYEQYF
abundance: .; d_gene: .; v_gene: TRBV20-1; j_gene: TRBJ2-7; CDR3nt: TGCAGTGCTAGCCGCTTTCGGGGCTCCTACGAGCAGTACTTC; CDR3aa: CSASRFRGSYEQYF
abundance: few; d_gene: .; v_gene: TRBV29-1; j_gene: TRBJ2-1; CDR3nt: TGCAGCGTTGCCGAGGGGGTCAATGAGCAGTTCTTC; CDR3aa: CSVAEGVNEQFF
abundance: .; d_gene: .; v_gene: TRBV7-2; j_gene: TRBJ1-5; CDR3nt: TGTGCCAGCAGCAACAGGGTAAATAGCGATCAGCCCCAGCATTTT; CDR3aa: CASSNRVNSDQPQHF
abundance: many; d_gene: TRBD1; v_gene: TRBV24-1; j_gene: TRBJ2-1; CDR3nt: TGTGCCACCAGTGAGTCGGGACAGGGTTACAATGAGCAGTTCTTC; CDR3aa: CATSESGQGYNEQFF
abundance: many; d_gene: TRBD2; v_gene: TRBV13; j_gene: TRBJ2-5; CDR3nt: TGTGCCAGCAGCTCCGCAGGGACTAGGCTCCGAGAGCAGTACTTC; CDR3aa: CASSSAGTRLREQYF
abundance: once; d_gene: .; v_gene: TRBV6-1; j_gene: TRBJ2-2; CDR3nt: TGTGCCAGCAGTGAGGCCCGGGGCAGGGCAGTGGCCGGGGAGCTGTTTTTT; CDR3aa: CASSEARGRAVAGELFF
abundance: few; d_gene: TRBD2; v_gene: TRBV4-3; j_gene: TRBJ2-2; CDR3nt: TGCGCCAGCAGCCAAGAAGGGACTAGCTTTGCCGGGGAGCTGTTTTTT; CDR3aa: CASSQEGTSFAGELFF
abundance: .; d_gene: .; v_gene: TRBV7-8; j_gene: TRBJ1-2; CDR3nt: TGTGCCAGCAGTTCGCAGGCACGGTCCTCCTATGGCTACACCTTC; CDR3aa: CASSSQARSSYGYTF
abundance: .; d_gene: .; v_gene: TRBV20-1; j_gene: TRBJ2-3; CDR3nt: TGCAGTGCTAGAGATGCCCAGGTGCCGGGAGATACGCAGTATTTT; CDR3aa: CSARDAQVPGDTQYF
abundance: few; d_gene: .; v_gene: TRBV7-2; j_gene: TRBJ1-5; CDR3nt: TGTGCCAGCAGCTTAGCCGCGCGGCAGGGCGATCAGCCCCAGCATTTT; CDR3aa: CASSLAARQGDQPQHF
abundance: .; d_gene: TRBD1; v_gene: TRBV5-1; j_gene: TRBJ2-7; CDR3nt: TGCGCCAGCGAGACCGGGACAGATCGCTACGAGCAGTACTTC; CDR3aa: CASETGTDRYEQYF
abundance: .; d_gene: .; v_gene: TRBV18; j_gene: TRBJ1-6; CDR3nt: TGTGCCAGCTCACCGGGAGGAAATGGTTCACCCCTCCACTTT; CDR3aa: CASSPGGNGSPLHF
abundance: few; d_gene: TRBD1; v_gene: TRBV27; j_gene: TRBJ1-1; CDR3nt: TGTGCCAGCAGTCCGTACGTAGGACAGGGGAACTCTGAAGCTTTCTTT; CDR3aa: CASSPYVGQGNSEAFF
abundance: many; d_gene: .; v_gene: TRBV10-3; j_gene: TRBJ1-4; CDR3nt: TGTGCCATCAGCCCCCAGGCCACTAATGAAAAACTGTTTTTT; CDR3aa: CAISPQATNEKLFF
abundance: many; d_gene: .; v_gene: TRBV12-3/TRBV12-4; j_gene: TRBJ2-7; CDR3nt: TGTGCCAGCAGTAATCCGGGCCTCGAATGGCAGTACTTC; CDR3aa: CASSNPGLEWQYF
abundance: many; d_gene: .; v_gene: TRBV4-1; j_gene: TRBJ2-7; CDR3nt: TGCGCCAGCAGCCCCGCTTTGGGCGAGCAGTACTTC; CDR3aa: CASSPALGEQYF
abundance: .; d_gene: .; v_gene: TRBV20-1; j_gene: TRBJ2-7; CDR3nt: TGCAGTGCTAGAGGCTTCAGGACACGCACCTACGAGCAGTACTTC; CDR3aa: CSARGFRTRTYEQYF
abundance: .; d_gene: TRBD1; v_gene: TRBV29-1; j_gene: TRBJ1-1; CDR3nt: TGCAGCGCTGACAGGGAGCCGAACACTGAAGCTTTCTTT; CDR3aa: CSADREPNTEAFF
abundance: .; d_gene: .; v_gene: TRBV4-1; j_gene: TRBJ1-1; CDR3nt: TGCGCCAGCAGCCAAGGGCCGGGACGGGTGAACACTGAAGCTTTCTTT; CDR3aa: CASSQGPGRVNTEAFF
abundance: .; d_gene: .; v_gene: TRBV30; j_gene: TRBJ1-5; CDR3nt: TGTGCCTGGAGTCTACGACGGGGGGATCAGCCCCAGCATTTT; CDR3aa: CAWSLRRGDQPQHF
abundance: many; d_gene: .; v_gene: TRBV7-2; j_gene: TRBJ2-7; CDR3nt: TGCGCCAGCAGCTTAGGGGTGTCCTCCTACGAGCAGTACTTC; CDR3aa: CASSLGVSSYEQYF
abundance: .; d_gene: .; v_gene: TRBV7-8; j_gene: TRBJ2-1; CDR3nt: TGTGCCAGCAGCTTCCCACAGGGTTCTAGTATTAATGAGCAGTTCTTC; CDR3aa: CASSFPQGSSINEQFF
abundance: few; d_gene: .; v_gene: TRBV5-1; j_gene: TRBJ1-1; CDR3nt: TGCGCCAGCAGCTTGGGAGGGCAGGGAAGCACTGAAGCTTTCTTT; CDR3aa: CASSLGGQGSTEAFF
abundance: many; d_gene: TRBD2; v_gene: TRBV20-1; j_gene: TRBJ2-3; CDR3nt: TGCAGTGCTAGCCCGTTAGCAGCGGGGGTCACAGATACGCAGTATTTT; CDR3aa: CSASPLAAGVTDTQYF
abundance: few; d_gene: TRBD1; v_gene: TRBV24-1; j_gene: TRBJ2-5; CDR3nt: TGTGCCACCAGTGACCGGGGACAGGGGGCACGGGAGACCCAGTACTTC; CDR3aa: CATSDRGQGARETQYF
abundance: .; d_gene: .; v_gene: TRBV28; j_gene: TRBJ2-7; CDR3nt: TGTGTCAGCAGTTTTTCCGATATGGCCGAGCAGTACTTC; CDR3aa: CVSSFSDMAEQYF
abundance: few; d_gene: .; v_gene: TRBV4-2; j_gene: TRBJ2-7; CDR3nt: TGTGCCAGCAGCCAGGATCTCGATCGGGGGGCAAGGAATGAGCAGTACTTC; CDR3aa: CASSQDLDRGARNEQYF
abundance: many; d_gene: TRBD1; v_gene: TRBV5-5; j_gene: TRBJ2-1; CDR3nt: TGTGCCAGCAGCATACAGGGGAATGAGCAGTTCTTC; CDR3aa: CASSIQGNEQFF
abundance: few; d_gene: TRBD1; v_gene: TRBV6-2/TRBV6-3; j_gene: TRBJ2-1; CDR3nt: TGTGCCAGCAGTTACTCGATCGGGACAGGGGCCAATGAGCAGTTCTTC; CDR3aa: CASSYSIGTGANEQFF
abundance: .; d_gene: .; v_gene: TRBV7-9; j_gene: TRBJ1-2; CDR3nt: TGTGCCAGCAGCTTATGGGATGGCGGCTACACCTTC; CDR3aa: CASSLWDGGYTF
abundance: .; d_gene: .; v_gene: TRBV28; j_gene: TRBJ1-2; CDR3nt: TGTGCCAGCACCACCTTCGGGGGCTACACCTTC; CDR3aa: CASTTFGGYTF
abundance: .; d_gene: TRBD1; v_gene: TRBV6-6; j_gene: TRBJ1-2; CDR3nt: TGTGCCAGCAGTTATGACAGGGACACTAACTATGGCTACACCTTC; CDR3aa: CASSYDRDTNYGYTF
abundance: many; d_gene: .; v_gene: TRBV4-1; j_gene: TRBJ1-2; CDR3nt: TGCGCCAGCAGCCAAGGTGCTCGGCAGGGTAACTATGGCTACACCTTC; CDR3aa: CASSQGARQGNYGYTF